Below are 21 T cell receptor beta chains sequenced from a single sample in a study of OX40 agonist ivuxolimab in advanced cancers. Sequencing used immunoSEQ multiplex PCR; TCRdb keeps in-frame clones, though not all of them. The data show about 62,000 clones, less than 85% seen once. This material consisted of CD4+ or CD8+ T cells sorted from blood, taken in a trial of the OX40 agonist ivuxolimab. These receptors originate from an adult with an advanced solid tumor such as melanoma, head and neck, liver or kidney cancer.

This clone was observed a single time. The V call is TRBV11-2, the J call TRBJ2-2, with D possibly being TRBD1 (6 bases). The CDR3 is 16 amino acids. Trimming pared 2 bases from V and 3 bases from J, leaving 13 bases between. Looked up from germline, CDR1 is SGHAT and CDR2 is FQNNGV. CDR3 DNA sequence: TGTGCCAGCAGCTTAACAGGGCCGGGGTACACCGGGGAGCTGTTTTTT. Its translation is CASSLTGPGYTGELFF.

This clone came up a few times. This chain links TRBV19 with TRBJ2-1, with D hard to call. The V end lost 4 bases, the J end lost 0 bases, and 10 bases lay between the germline ends. This CDR3 has 15 residues. CDR1 is LNHDA and CDR2 is SQIVND in the germline V gene (reference sequence). CDR3 amino acids: CASSTRPSSYNEQFF. CDR3 DNA: TGTGCCAGTAGTACCAGACCCAGCTCCTACAATGAGCAGTTCTTC.

The chain recombines TRBV15 with TRBJ2-3; D not certain. The CDR3 is 14 amino acids. Germline assignment: CDR1 LNHNV and CDR2 YYDKDF (reference sequence). Trimming left V 1 base short and J 0 bases short, with 5 bases between. The CDR3 spells CATSRGSSTDTQYF. The CDR3 coding sequence is TGTGCCACCAGCAGAGGAAGTAGCACAGATACGCAGTATTTT.

The rearrangement uses TRBV18 and TRBJ1-5; 7 bases line up with TRBD1. This CDR3 comprises 12 residues. The germline CDR1 and CDR2 sequences are KGHSH and LQKENI. Trimming removed 5 bases from V and 8 bases from J; junction bases left unmatched: 3. CDR3 in amino acids: CASSAQGKPQHF. The CDR3 DNA is TGTGCCAGCTCAGCACAGGGGAAGCCCCAGCATTTT.

CDR3 DNA: TGTGCCAGCTCACTTTTCGGGGGCCAGAACACCGGGGAGCTGTTTTTT. The encoded protein is CASSLFGGQNTGELFF. V and J are TRBV18 and TRBJ2-2; the D gene could be TRBD1 or TRBD2 (6 bases each). CDR1 KGHSH and CDR2 LQKENI come from the germline V gene. The CDR3 is made up of 16 amino acids. The V end was cut by 4 bases, the J end by 1 base, with 13 bases between.

The chain combines TRBV2 with TRBJ2-7, with 7 bases matching TRBD2. The ends lost 7 bases at V and 2 bases at J; junction bases unmatched: 8. The CDR3 consists of 14 residues. The germline gives CDR1 SNHLY, CDR2 FYNNEI. This CDR3 reads CASTVQRGPYEQYF. CDR3 bases: TGTGCCAGCACGGTCCAGCGGGGCCCCTACGAGCAGTACTTC.

The V gene is TRBV27, the J gene TRBJ2-3; tentatively, D is TRBD2 (5 bases). The germline V and J ends were trimmed by 2 bases and 4 bases, with 13 bases remaining between them. The CDR3 is made up of 15 amino acids. Germline-derived CDR1 and CDR2 are MNHEY and SMNVEV (reference sequence). The CDR3 region is CASSLASSSADTQYF. As DNA, the CDR3 is TGTGCCAGCAGTTTAGCTAGCTCGAGCGCAGATACGCAGTATTTT.

This sequence joins TRBV4-1 and TRBJ1-1; 9 bases agree with TRBD1. The V gene end was trimmed by 5 bases and the J gene end by 1 base; junction bases not matched to a gene: 11. The CDR3 totals 17 residues. Germline CDR1 reads MGHRA; CDR2 reads YSYEKL. The DNA of the CDR3 is TGCGCCAGCAGCGAACGGACAGGGGAGTTTGCGAACACTGAAGCTTTCTTT. It yields the protein CASSERTGEFANTEAFF.

J is TRBJ2-7 and V is TRBV28; TRBD1 matches 9 bases. Losses at the gene ends were 8 bases for V and 4 bases for J; bases not matched to a gene: 6. This CDR3 has 13 residues. The germline V gene encodes CDR1 MDHEN and CDR2 SYDVKM. In DNA, the CDR3 is TGTGCCAGCCTCTCGGGACAGGGTTACGAGCAGTACTTC. Its translation: CASLSGQGYEQYF.

V gene TRBV18 combines with J gene TRBJ1-1; no definite D call. Germline loops: CDR1 KGHSH, CDR2 LQKENI. The V gene lost 5 bases and the J gene lost 8 bases, with 12 bases spanning the gap. The CDR3 runs to 12 residues. The CDR3 region has the DNA TGTGCCAGCTCAGCGGTTTTCACAGAAGCTTTCTTT. Its translation is CASSAVFTEAFF.

This chain links TRBV7-6 with TRBJ2-3; TRBD1 is a possible D gene (6 bases). The germline V and J ends were trimmed by 3 bases and 1 base, with 17 bases remaining between them. This CDR3 region has 17 residues. Germline lookup yields CDR1 SGHVS and CDR2 FNYEAQ. CDR3 sequence reads: CASSFEGHNKGTDTQYF. DNA of the CDR3: TGTGCCAGCAGCTTCGAGGGACACAACAAGGGCACAGATACGCAGTATTTT.

This clone was seen just once. The chain links TRBV2 to TRBJ2-7; TRBD2 agrees at 12 bases. The CDR3 has 16 residues. Germline CDR1 SNHLY, CDR2 FYNNEI. With V trimmed by 2 bases and J by 2 bases, 4 bases remained unmatched. The CDR3 reads CASSESSGGVPYEQYF. The CDR3 DNA reads as TGTGCCAGCAGTGAATCTAGCGGGGGGGTTCCCTACGAGCAGTACTTC.

This clone was counted once. This chain links TRBV6-1 with TRBJ2-3, with a possible D match to TRBD2 (5 bases). CDR3 length: 13 residues. The V end was cut by 8 bases, the J end by 4 bases, with 13 bases between. Germline V gene sequence: CDR1 MNHNS, CDR2 SASEGT. CDR3: CASFGDVPDTQYF. In DNA, the CDR3 is TGTGCCAGCTTCGGGGATGTTCCAGATACGCAGTATTTT.

This sequence joins TRBV14 and TRBJ2-7, with a possible D match to TRBD2 (6 bases). Germline CDR1 SGHDN, CDR2 FVKESK. The CDR3 sequence is 13 residues long. V lost 1 base and J lost 7, with 11 bases in between. In DNA form, the CDR3 reads TGTGCCAGCAGCCAAGTCAGGGCGGGGGAGCAGTACTTC. Amino acid sequence: CASSQVRAGEQYF.

V gene TRBV29-1 combines with J gene TRBJ2-1; TRBD2 might be the D (6 bases). The CDR3 runs to 15 residues. Germline CDR1 SQVTM, CDR2 ANQGSEA. V gave up 6 bases and J gave up 5 bases, with 20 bases separating them. CDR3 in DNA: TGCAGCGTGTCACCGGGACTTACTTATAACAATGAGCAGTTCTTC. Protein sequence: CSVSPGLTYNNEQFF.

CDR3 in DNA: TGCGCCAGCGGACTAGCGGGAGGTGAGACCCAGTACTTC. This encodes CASGLAGGETQYF. V and J are TRBV5-1 and TRBJ2-5; 14 bases match TRBD2. V dropped 7 bases and J dropped 5; count of bases not matched to a gene: 1. CDR1 and CDR2 (germline): SGHRS, YFSETQ. CDR3 length: 13 residues.

The rearrangement links TRBV7-9 to TRBJ1-6; D unclear. The CDR3 consists of 15 residues. V was cut by 0 bases and J by 6 bases, with 9 bases left in between. The V gene's germline CDR1 is SEHNR and CDR2 FQNEAQ (reference sequence). The CDR3 here is CASSLAGGFNSPLHF. CDR3 coding DNA: TGTGCCAGCAGCTTAGCAGGCGGATTTAATTCACCCCTCCACTTT.

The CDR3 reads CASSSAPGSPLHF. The CDR3 DNA reads as TGTGCCAGCAGTTCCGCGCCAGGTTCACCCCTCCACTTT. V and J are TRBV27 and TRBJ1-6; D uncertain. The germline V gene encodes CDR1 MNHEY and CDR2 SMNVEV (reference sequence). This CDR3 region has 13 residues. V was shortened by 4 bases and J by 9 bases, with 10 bases between the two germline ends.

This chain uses TRBV28 with TRBJ1-4, with D possibly matching TRBD1 (5 bases). CDR1 is MDHEN, CDR2 SYDVKM, per germline. Trimming pared 7 bases from V and 5 bases from J, leaving 17 bases between. The CDR3 totals 15 residues. CDR3 bases: TGTGCCAGCACCCCCTGGGGGAGTGGGAATGAAAAACTGTTTTTT. This sequence encodes CASTPWGSGNEKLFF.

This chain links TRBV6-4 with TRBJ1-1, with TRBD1 matching over 8 bases. Germline V gene data show CDR1 as MRHNA and CDR2 as SNTAGT. Germline trimming cut 6 bases from V and 10 bases from J; bases unmatched to any gene: 13. This CDR3 has 14 residues. Here the CDR3 DNA reads TGTGCCAGCAGCGCCGGGACAGGAGGCTTCGGAGCTTTCTTT. As protein: CASSAGTGGFGAFF.

The chain uses TRBV9 and TRBJ1-6; TRBD1 matches at 7 bases. The length of the CDR3 is 14 residues. Germline loops: CDR1 SGDLS, CDR2 YYNGEE. Trimming cost V 4 bases and J 6 bases; bases outside gene matches: 4. Here the CDR3 reads CASSPGTVNSPLHF. The CDR3 nucleotides are TGTGCCAGCAGCCCCGGGACAGTTAATTCACCCCTCCACTTT.